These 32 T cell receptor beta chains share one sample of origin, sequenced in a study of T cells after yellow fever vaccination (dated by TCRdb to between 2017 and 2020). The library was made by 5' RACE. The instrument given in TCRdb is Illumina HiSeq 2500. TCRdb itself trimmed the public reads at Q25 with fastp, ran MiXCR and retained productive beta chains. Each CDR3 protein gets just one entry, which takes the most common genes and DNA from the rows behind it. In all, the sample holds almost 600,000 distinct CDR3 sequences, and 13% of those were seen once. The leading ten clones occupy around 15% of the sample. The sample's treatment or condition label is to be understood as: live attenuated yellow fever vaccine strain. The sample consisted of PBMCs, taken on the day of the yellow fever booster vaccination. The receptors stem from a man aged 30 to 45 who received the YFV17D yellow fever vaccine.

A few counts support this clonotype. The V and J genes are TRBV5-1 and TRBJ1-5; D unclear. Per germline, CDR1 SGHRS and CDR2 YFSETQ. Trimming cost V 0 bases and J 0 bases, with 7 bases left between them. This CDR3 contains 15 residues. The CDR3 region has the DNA TGCGCCAGCAGCTTGGATGGAGATAGCAATCAGCCCCAGCATTTT. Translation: CASSLDGDSNQPQHF.

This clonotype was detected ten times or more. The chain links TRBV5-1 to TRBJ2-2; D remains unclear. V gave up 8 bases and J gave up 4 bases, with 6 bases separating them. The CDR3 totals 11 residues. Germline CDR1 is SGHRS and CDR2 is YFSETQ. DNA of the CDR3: TGCGCCAGTCGGTCCACCGGGGAGCTGTTTTTT. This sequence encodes CASRSTGELFF.

The CDR3 loop reads CASSLLVGNGANVLTF. The DNA for the CDR3 is TGTGCCAGCAGCCTCCTCGTGGGAAATGGGGCCAACGTCCTGACTTTC. The chain links TRBV28 to TRBJ2-6, with D unclear. Germline assignment: CDR1 MDHEN and CDR2 SYDVKM. V was shortened by 6 bases and J by 3 bases, with 15 bases between the two germline ends. The CDR3 is 16 amino acids.

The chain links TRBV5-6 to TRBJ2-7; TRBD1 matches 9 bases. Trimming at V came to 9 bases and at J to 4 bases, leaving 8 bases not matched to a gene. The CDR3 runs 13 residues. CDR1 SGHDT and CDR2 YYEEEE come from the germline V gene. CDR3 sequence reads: CAMGPGTGYEQYF. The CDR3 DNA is TGTGCCATGGGCCCCGGGACAGGGTACGAGCAGTACTTC.

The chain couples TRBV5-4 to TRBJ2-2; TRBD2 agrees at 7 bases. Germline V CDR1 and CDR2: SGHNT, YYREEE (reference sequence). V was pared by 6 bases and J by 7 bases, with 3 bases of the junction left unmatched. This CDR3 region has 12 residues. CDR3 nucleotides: TGTGCCAGCACCACGGGGGGCGGGGAGCTGTTTTTT. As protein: CASTTGGGELFF.

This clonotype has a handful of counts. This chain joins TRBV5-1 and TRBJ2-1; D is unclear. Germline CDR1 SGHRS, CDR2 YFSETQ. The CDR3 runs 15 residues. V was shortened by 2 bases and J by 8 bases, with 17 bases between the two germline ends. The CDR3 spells CASSLGTGPTDEQFF. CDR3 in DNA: TGCGCCAGCAGCTTAGGAACCGGGCCTACGGATGAGCAGTTCTTC.

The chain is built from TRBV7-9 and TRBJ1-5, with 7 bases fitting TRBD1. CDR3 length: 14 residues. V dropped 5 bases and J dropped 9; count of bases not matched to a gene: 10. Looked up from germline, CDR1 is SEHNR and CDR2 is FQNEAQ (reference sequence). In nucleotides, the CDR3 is TGTGCCAGCAGCCCGGGGACAGCGGGGCGGCCCCAGCATTTT. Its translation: CASSPGTAGRPQHF.

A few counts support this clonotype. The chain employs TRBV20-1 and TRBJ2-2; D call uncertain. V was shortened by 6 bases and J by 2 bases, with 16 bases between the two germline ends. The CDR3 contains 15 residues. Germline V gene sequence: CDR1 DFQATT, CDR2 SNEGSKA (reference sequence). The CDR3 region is CSAPLRATNTGELFF. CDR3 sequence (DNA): TGCAGTGCCCCTCTCCGGGCCACCAACACCGGGGAGCTGTTTTTT.

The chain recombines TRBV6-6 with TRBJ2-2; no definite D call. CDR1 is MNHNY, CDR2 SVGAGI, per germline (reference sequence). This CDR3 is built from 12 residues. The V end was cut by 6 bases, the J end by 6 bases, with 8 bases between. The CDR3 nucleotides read TGTGCCAGCAGGGGAATGGCCGGGGAGCTGTTTTTT. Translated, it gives CASRGMAGELFF.

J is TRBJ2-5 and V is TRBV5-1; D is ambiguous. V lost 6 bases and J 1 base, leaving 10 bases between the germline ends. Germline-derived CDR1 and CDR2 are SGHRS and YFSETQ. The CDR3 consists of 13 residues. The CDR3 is CASNQAPQETQYF. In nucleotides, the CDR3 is TGCGCCAGCAACCAGGCCCCCCAAGAGACCCAGTACTTC.

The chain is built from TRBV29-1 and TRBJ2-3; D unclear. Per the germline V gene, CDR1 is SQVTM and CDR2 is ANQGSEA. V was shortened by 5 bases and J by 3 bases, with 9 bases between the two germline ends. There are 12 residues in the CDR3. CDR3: CSVYESTDTQYF. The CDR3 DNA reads TGCAGCGTTTACGAATCGACAGATACGCAGTATTTT.

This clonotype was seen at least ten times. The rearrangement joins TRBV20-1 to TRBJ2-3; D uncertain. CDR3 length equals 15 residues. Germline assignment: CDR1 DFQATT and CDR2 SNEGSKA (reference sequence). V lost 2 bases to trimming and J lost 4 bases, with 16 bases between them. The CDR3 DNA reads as TGCAGTGCTAGACCCGGGCTACAATCGCCAGATACGCAGTATTTT. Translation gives CSARPGLQSPDTQYF.

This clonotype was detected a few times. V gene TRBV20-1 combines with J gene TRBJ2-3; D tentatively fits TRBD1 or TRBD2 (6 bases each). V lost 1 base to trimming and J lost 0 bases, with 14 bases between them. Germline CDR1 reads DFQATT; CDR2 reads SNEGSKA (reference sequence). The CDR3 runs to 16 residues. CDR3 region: CSARGGAIASTDTQYF. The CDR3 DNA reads TGCAGTGCTAGAGGGGGGGCGATCGCTAGCACAGATACGCAGTATTTT.

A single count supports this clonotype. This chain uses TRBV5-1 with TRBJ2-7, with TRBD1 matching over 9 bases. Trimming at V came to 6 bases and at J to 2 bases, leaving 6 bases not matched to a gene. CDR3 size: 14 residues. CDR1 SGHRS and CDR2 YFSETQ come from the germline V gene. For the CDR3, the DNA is TGCGCCAGCAAGAGGGACAGGGTCCCCTACGAGCAGTACTTC. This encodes CASKRDRVPYEQYF.

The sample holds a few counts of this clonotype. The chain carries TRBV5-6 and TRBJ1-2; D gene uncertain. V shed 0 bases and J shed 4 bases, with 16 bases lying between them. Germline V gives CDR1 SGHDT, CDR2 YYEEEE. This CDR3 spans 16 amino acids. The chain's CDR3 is CASSLDRHSNFYGYTF. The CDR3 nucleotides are TGTGCCAGCAGCTTGGATAGACACAGTAACTTCTATGGCTACACCTTC. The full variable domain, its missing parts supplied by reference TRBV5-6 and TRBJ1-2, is DAGVTQSPTHLIKTRGQQVTLRCSPKSGHDTVSWYQQALGQGPQFIFQYYEEEERQRGNFPDRFSGHQFPNYSSELNVNALLLGDSALYLCASSLDRHSNFYGYTFGSGTRLTVV.

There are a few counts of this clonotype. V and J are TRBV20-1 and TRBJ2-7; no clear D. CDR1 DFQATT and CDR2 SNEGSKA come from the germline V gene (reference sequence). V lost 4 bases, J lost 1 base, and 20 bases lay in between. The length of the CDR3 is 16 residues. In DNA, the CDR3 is TGCAGTGCTACCCCTCCCCAAAGGACCCTTTCCTACGAGCAGTACTTC. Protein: CSATPPQRTLSYEQYF.

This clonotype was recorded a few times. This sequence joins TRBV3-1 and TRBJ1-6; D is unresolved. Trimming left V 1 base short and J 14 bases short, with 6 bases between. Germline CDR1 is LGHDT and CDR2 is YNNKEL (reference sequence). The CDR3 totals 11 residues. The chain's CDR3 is CASSQGQSLHF. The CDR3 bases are TGTGCCAGCAGCCAAGGGCAATCCCTCCACTTT.

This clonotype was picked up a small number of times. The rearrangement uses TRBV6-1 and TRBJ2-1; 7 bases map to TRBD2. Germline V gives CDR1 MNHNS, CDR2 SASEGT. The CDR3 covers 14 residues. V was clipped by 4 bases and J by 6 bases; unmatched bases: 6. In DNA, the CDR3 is TGTGCCAGCAGTGCAGCGGGAAGAGGCAATGAGCAGTTCTTC. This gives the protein CASSAAGRGNEQFF.

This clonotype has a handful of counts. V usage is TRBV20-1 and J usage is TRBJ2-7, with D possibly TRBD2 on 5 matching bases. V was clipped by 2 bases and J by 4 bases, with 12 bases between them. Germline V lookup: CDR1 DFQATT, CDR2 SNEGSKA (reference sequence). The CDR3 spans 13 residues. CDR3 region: CSARFPSGYEQYF. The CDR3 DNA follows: TGCAGTGCTAGATTCCCCTCGGGGTACGAGCAGTACTTC.

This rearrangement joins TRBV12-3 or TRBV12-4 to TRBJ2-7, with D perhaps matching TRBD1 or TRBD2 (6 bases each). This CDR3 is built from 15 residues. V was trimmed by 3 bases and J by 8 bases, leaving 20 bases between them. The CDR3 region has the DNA TGTGCCAGCAGTTTGGGGGCCCCCATCGGGAGTCAGCAGTACTTC. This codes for CASSLGAPIGSQQYF.

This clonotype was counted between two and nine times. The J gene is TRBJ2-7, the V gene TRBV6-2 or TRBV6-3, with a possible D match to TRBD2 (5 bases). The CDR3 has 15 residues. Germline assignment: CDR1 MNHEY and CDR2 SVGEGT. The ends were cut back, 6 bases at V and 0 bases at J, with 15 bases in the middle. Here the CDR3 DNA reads TGTGCCAGCAGCGATGCGGGTGGAGCCTCCTACGAGCAGTACTTC. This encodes CASSDAGGASYEQYF.

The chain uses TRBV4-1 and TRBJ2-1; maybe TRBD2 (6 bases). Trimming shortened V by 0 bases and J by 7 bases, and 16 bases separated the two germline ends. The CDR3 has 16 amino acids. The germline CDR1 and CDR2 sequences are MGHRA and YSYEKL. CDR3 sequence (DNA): TGCGCCAGCAGCCAAGATCGACTAGTGGGATGGAATGAGCAGTTCTTC. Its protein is CASSQDRLVGWNEQFF.

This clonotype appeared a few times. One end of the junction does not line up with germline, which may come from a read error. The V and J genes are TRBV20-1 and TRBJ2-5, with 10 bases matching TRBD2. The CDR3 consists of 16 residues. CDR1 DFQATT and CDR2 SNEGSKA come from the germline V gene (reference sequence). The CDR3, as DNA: TGCTGTGCTAGAGATCTCGGGACTAGCGTTAAAGAGACCCAGTACTTC. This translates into CCARDLGTSVKETQYF.

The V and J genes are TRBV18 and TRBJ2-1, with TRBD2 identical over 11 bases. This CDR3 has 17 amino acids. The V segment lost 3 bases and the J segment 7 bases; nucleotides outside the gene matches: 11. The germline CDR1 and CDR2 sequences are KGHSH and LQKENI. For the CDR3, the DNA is TGTGCCAGCTCACCTAGTTCCGGGACTAGCGGCAGAAATGAGCAGTTCTTC. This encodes CASSPSSGTSGRNEQFF.

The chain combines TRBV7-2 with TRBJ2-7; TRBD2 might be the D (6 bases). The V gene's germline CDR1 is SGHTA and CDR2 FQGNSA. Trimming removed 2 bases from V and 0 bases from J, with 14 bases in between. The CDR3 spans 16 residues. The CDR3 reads CASSLMRGGGSYEQYF. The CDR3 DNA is TGTGCCAGCAGCTTAATGAGGGGAGGCGGCTCCTACGAGCAGTACTTC.

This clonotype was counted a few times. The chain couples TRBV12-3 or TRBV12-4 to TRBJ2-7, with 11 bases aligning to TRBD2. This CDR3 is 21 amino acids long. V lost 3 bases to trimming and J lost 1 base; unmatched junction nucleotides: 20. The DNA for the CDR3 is TGTGCCAGCAGTTTTGAGCCTTTGGAGGGACCCACTAGCGGGAGTTCCTACGAGCAGTACTTC. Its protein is CASSFEPLEGPTSGSSYEQYF.

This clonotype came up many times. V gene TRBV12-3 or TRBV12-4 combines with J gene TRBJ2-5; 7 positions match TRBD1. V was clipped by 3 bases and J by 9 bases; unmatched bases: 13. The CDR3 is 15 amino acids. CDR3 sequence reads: CASSFWDSRSRAQYF. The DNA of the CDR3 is TGTGCCAGCAGTTTTTGGGACAGCCGGAGCAGGGCCCAGTACTTC.

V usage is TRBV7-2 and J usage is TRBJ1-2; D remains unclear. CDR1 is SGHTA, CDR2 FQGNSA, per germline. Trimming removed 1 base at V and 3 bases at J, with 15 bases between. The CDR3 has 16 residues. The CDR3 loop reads CASSLGSEGIYYGYTF. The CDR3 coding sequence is TGTGCCAGCAGCTTAGGGTCGGAGGGTATCTACTATGGCTACACCTTC.

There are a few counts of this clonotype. Here the CDR3 DNA reads TGCAGTGCTACCCCGGACGGGATACTTGTCGAGACCCAGTACTTC. It is translated as CSATPDGILVETQYF. The rearrangement uses TRBV20-1 and TRBJ2-5; possibly TRBD2 for D (5 bases). V lost 4 bases and J lost 5, with 20 bases in between. Germline lookup yields CDR1 DFQATT and CDR2 SNEGSKA (reference sequence). The CDR3 loop spans 15 amino acids.

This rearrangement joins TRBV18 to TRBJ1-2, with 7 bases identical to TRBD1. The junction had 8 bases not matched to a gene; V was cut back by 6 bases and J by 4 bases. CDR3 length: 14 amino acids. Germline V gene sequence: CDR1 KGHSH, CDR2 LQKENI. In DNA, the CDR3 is TGTGCCAGCTCCCTCGACAGGGAGGGCTATGGCTACACCTTC. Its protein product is CASSLDREGYGYTF.

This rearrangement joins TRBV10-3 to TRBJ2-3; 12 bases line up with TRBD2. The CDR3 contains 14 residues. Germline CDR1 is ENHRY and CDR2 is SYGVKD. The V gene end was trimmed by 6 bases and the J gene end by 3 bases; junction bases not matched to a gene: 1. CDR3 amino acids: CAISGLAGTDTQYF. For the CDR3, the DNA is TGTGCCATCAGCGGACTAGCGGGAACAGATACGCAGTATTTT.

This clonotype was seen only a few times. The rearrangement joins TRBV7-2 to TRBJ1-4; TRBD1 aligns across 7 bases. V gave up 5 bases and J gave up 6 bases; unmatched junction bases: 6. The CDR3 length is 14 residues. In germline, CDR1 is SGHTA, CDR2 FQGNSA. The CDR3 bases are TGTGCCAGCAGCGCCTCCGGGACAGATGAAAAACTGTTTTTT. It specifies CASSASGTDEKLFF.